The 30 T cell receptor beta chains presented below share a single source sample, sequenced in a study of vaccination effects on CD4 cells after COVID-19. Clones were read by immunoSEQ multiplex PCR, and TCRdb kept only the in-frame ones, dropping some. Among some 41,000 clones listed, about 69% were seen once. These receptors have no known antigen. CD4+ T cells specific for antigen were expanded with viral peptide pools by the ViraFEST assay before sequencing. Subsequent to roughly 9 days of culture, CD4+ T cells were isolated. Nobody among the vaccine recipients had prior SARS-CoV-2 infection (nucleocapsid antibodies were negative). This material consisted of CD4+ T cells from PBMCs cultured with HCoV-OC43 spike peptides, taken before COVID-19 vaccination. The subset was: HCoV-OC43 spike overlapping peptide pool stimulation. Receptors originate from a human donor who received a COVID-19 vaccine.

The V call is TRBV11-3, the J call TRBJ2-4; 10 bases match TRBD1. V shed 1 base, J shed 9 bases, and the junction held 6 bases outside the gene matches. Per the germline V gene, CDR1 is SGHNT and CDR2 is YENEEA. The CDR3 runs to 15 residues. CDR3 nucleotide sequence: TGTGCCAGCAGCTTAGCTCGGGGACAGGGGATCATTCAGTACTTC. Translating gives CASSLARGQGIIQYF. The full variable domain, completed using reference TRBV11-3 and TRBJ2-4, is EAGVVQSPRYKIIEKKQPVAFWCNPISGHNTLYWYLQNLGQGPELLIRYENEEAVDDSQLPKDRFSAERLKGVDSTLKIQPAELGDSAVYLCASSLARGQGIIQYFGAGTRLSVL.

This clone occurred a few times. The gene calls are TRBV7-9 and TRBJ1-2; D unresolved. V lost 3 bases and J lost 6, with 8 bases in between. Germline V gives CDR1 SEHNR, CDR2 FQNEAQ (reference sequence). This CDR3 is 12 amino acids long. The CDR3 loop reads CASSLASHGYTF. The CDR3 coding sequence is TGTGCCAGCAGCTTGGCAAGTCATGGCTACACCTTC.

This clone was detected a few times. The chain combines TRBV6-5 with TRBJ2-2; tentative D call: TRBD2 (6 bases). Trimming pared 8 bases from V and 5 bases from J, leaving 18 bases between. Germline CDR1 MNHEY, CDR2 SVGAGI. The CDR3 has 15 amino acids. For the CDR3, the DNA is TGTGCCAGCTCCATGCCAGCGGGTGCTACCGGGGAGCTGTTTTTT. This gives the protein CASSMPAGATGELFF.

This clone was detected only once. The chain combines TRBV9 with TRBJ2-5, with 8 bases aligning to TRBD2. The germline gives CDR1 SGDLS, CDR2 YYNGEE. With 0 bases clipped from V and 4 bases from J, the junction kept 5 bases outside the gene matches. The CDR3 sequence is 15 residues long. The CDR3 loop reads CASSVGSGRGETQYF. CDR3 nucleotide sequence: TGTGCCAGCAGCGTAGGATCCGGGAGGGGAGAGACCCAGTACTTC.

V is TRBV27 and J is TRBJ1-2, with 10 nucleotides matching TRBD1. The CDR3 length is 16 residues. Germline assignment: CDR1 MNHEY and CDR2 SMNVEV (reference sequence). After removal of 1 base from V and 2 bases from J, the junction contained 4 bases not matched to a gene. As DNA, the CDR3 is TGTGCCAGCAGTTTATTCGGGACAGGGGCGAACTATGGCTACACCTTC. Translating gives CASSLFGTGANYGYTF.

V usage is TRBV12-5 and J usage is TRBJ2-5; TRBD2 agrees at 7 bases. Germline V lookup: CDR1 LGHNT, CDR2 FRNRAP. This CDR3 region has 13 residues. The CDR3 nucleotides are TGTGCCGCGGGACTATCGTACCAAGAGACCCAGTACTTC. Residues: CAAGLSYQETQYF.

J is TRBJ1-1 and V is TRBV13; a possible D gene is TRBD1 (6 bases). This CDR3 is built from 15 residues. From germline, CDR1 is PRHDT and CDR2 FYEKMQ (reference sequence). Trimming removed 4 bases from V and 3 bases from J, with 15 bases in between. CDR3 residues: CASSSEGETDTEAFF. CDR3 DNA sequence: TGTGCCAGCAGCTCGGAGGGGGAAACGGACACTGAAGCTTTCTTT.

This chain uses TRBV19 with TRBJ2-3; TRBD2 aligns across 9 bases. The CDR3 length is 15 residues. Per the germline V gene, CDR1 is LNHDA and CDR2 is SQIVND (reference sequence). V lost 4 bases and J lost 2; bases outside the gene matches: 4. The CDR3 DNA reads as TGTGCCAGTAGTACGGGCGGGAGGGCCACAGATACGCAGTATTTT. This sequence encodes CASSTGGRATDTQYF.

The chain carries TRBV6-5 and TRBJ1-5, with TRBD1 as a possible D gene (5 bases). CDR1 is MNHEY and CDR2 is SVGAGI in the germline V gene. The CDR3 totals 12 residues. The germline V and J ends were trimmed by 8 bases and 5 bases, with 10 bases remaining between them. CDR3 region: CASGQGDQPQHF. CDR3 DNA: TGTGCCAGCGGTCAGGGAGATCAGCCCCAGCATTTT.

The chain joins TRBV24-1 to TRBJ2-7, with 8 bases lining up with TRBD2. J lost 7 bases, V lost 3 bases, and 13 bases had no gene match. CDR1 is KGHDR and CDR2 is SFDVKD in the germline V gene. This CDR3 contains 16 residues. In nucleotides, the CDR3 is TGTGCCACCAGTGATAGGACTCGAGCGGGGGCTTGGGAGCAGTACTTC. It yields the protein CATSDRTRAGAWEQYF.

The chain links TRBV19 to TRBJ2-2; D may match TRBD1 or TRBD2 (7 bases each). V was cut by 4 bases and J by 5 bases, with 14 bases left in between. This CDR3 has 15 residues. CDR1 is LNHDA and CDR2 is SQIVND in the germline V gene (reference sequence). CDR3 loop: CASSTPGGATGELFF. The CDR3, as DNA: TGTGCCAGTAGTACCCCAGGGGGGGCAACCGGGGAGCTGTTTTTT.

The chain couples TRBV25-1 to TRBJ1-2; the match to TRBD1 covers 7 bases. With 5 bases clipped from V and 7 bases from J, the junction kept 7 bases outside the gene matches. The CDR3 loop spans 13 amino acids. Per the germline V gene, CDR1 is MGHDK and CDR2 is SYGVNS. The CDR3 DNA reads TGTGCCAGCAGTAGGACAGGTGTCTCTGGCTACACCTTC. Translation gives CASSRTGVSGYTF.

This chain uses TRBV27 with TRBJ2-7; 9 bases match TRBD2. Germline V gives CDR1 MNHEY, CDR2 SMNVEV (reference sequence). The length of the CDR3 is 17 residues. Losses at the gene ends were 5 bases for V and 4 bases for J; bases not matched to a gene: 15. Here the CDR3 DNA reads TGTGCCAGCAGTATCCTTTTCCCTAGCGGGACAACTTACGAGCAGTACTTC. It encodes CASSILFPSGTTYEQYF.

This chain connects TRBV11-2 to TRBJ2-5; D gene ambiguous. CDR3 length: 12 amino acids. V was clipped by 0 bases and J by 4 bases, with 3 bases between them. CDR1 is SGHAT and CDR2 is FQNNGV in the germline V gene. CDR3 coding DNA: TGTGCCAGCAGCTTAGACAGAGAGACCCAGTACTTC. It codes for CASSLDRETQYF.

The chain carries TRBV7-8 and TRBJ2-7; 9 positions agree with TRBD2. The CDR3 has 15 residues. CDR1 SGHVS and CDR2 FQNEAQ come from the germline V gene. V trimming: 5 bases; J trimming: 1 base; junction bases outside the gene matches: 6. This CDR3 reads CASSPRLAVSYEQYF. The CDR3 nucleotides read TGTGCCAGCAGCCCGAGACTAGCGGTTTCCTACGAGCAGTACTTC.

The genes are TRBV11-2 and TRBJ2-1; no clear D gene. Looked up from germline, CDR1 is SGHAT and CDR2 is FQNNGV. Trimming removed 0 bases from V and 10 bases from J, with 10 bases in between. This CDR3 region has 13 residues. In nucleotides, the CDR3 is TGTGCCAGCAGCTTAGATAGCATCGGGGAGCAGTTCTTC. It yields the protein CASSLDSIGEQFF.

The chain employs TRBV30 and TRBJ1-2; TRBD1 is a possible D gene (6 bases). Trimming shortened V by 7 bases and J by 1 base, and 13 bases separated the two germline ends. Germline V gives CDR1 GTSNPN, CDR2 SVGIG (reference sequence). CDR3 size: 13 residues. CDR3 protein: CASGGPHNYGYTF. The CDR3 DNA follows: TGTGCCTCGGGGGGGCCGCATAACTATGGCTACACCTTC.

The CDR3 spells CASSPRQAGSLNTEAFF. The CDR3 nucleotides read TGTGCCAGCTCACCCAGACAGGCCGGGTCGCTGAACACTGAAGCTTTCTTT. The genes are TRBV18 and TRBJ1-1, with D possibly matching TRBD1 (6 bases). Trimming took off 3 bases at V and 0 bases at J, with 17 bases between the two ends. Germline CDR1 KGHSH, CDR2 LQKENI. The CDR3 length is 17 residues.

The chain links TRBV11-3 to TRBJ2-1; the match to TRBD2 covers 8 bases. The CDR3 loop spans 15 amino acids. Germline V lookup: CDR1 SGHNT, CDR2 YENEEA. J was trimmed by 6 bases and V by 5 bases; bases with no gene match: 9. CDR3 DNA sequence: TGTGCCAGCAGCCCCAACACCGGGACTAGCAATGAGCAGTTCTTC. Protein sequence: CASSPNTGTSNEQFF.

The chain couples TRBV7-2 to TRBJ2-1; TRBD2 matches at 10 bases. The V gene's germline CDR1 is SGHTA and CDR2 FQGNSA. J was trimmed by 6 bases and V by 5 bases; bases with no gene match: 7. The CDR3 is 15 amino acids. The CDR3 sequence is CASSAWTSGANEQFF. In nucleotides, the CDR3 is TGTGCCAGCAGCGCGTGGACTAGCGGAGCCAATGAGCAGTTCTTC.

This clone was seen more than once but under ten times. The chain couples TRBV19 to TRBJ2-7; D is unclear. Between the trimmed V and J ends, which lost 1 base and 1 base, there was a span of 14 bases. This CDR3 region has 16 residues. The germline gives CDR1 LNHDA, CDR2 SQIVND (reference sequence). The CDR3 protein is CASSIGYGRRSYEQYF. CDR3 nucleotide sequence: TGTGCCAGTAGTATAGGGTACGGACGAAGGTCCTACGAGCAGTACTTC.

This clone appeared a few times. The chain is built from TRBV7-8 and TRBJ1-5; 9 positions match TRBD1. Germline loops: CDR1 SGHVS, CDR2 FQNEAQ. V was clipped by 5 bases and J by 6 bases; unmatched bases: 8. This CDR3 has 15 residues. The CDR3 bases are TGTGCCAGCAGCCTTAGGGGACAGGGACGTCAGCCCCAGCATTTT. This translates into CASSLRGQGRQPQHF. The full variable domain, in which reference TRBV7-8 and TRBJ1-5 provide the parts outside the CDR3, is GAGVSQSPRYKVAKRGQDVALRCDPISGHVSLFWYQQALGQGPEFLTYFQNEAQLDKSGLPSDRFFAERPEGSVSTLKIQRTQQEDSAVYLCASSLRGQGRQPQHFGDGTRLSIL.

Comment on this clone: The sample contains more than one DNA sequence encoding this CDR3. The chain combines TRBV5-1 with TRBJ1-1; D is unclear. Looked up from germline, CDR1 is SGHRS and CDR2 is YFSETQ. Trimming removed 0 bases at V and 0 bases at J, with 6 bases between. CDR3 length: 14 residues. This chain's CDR3 is CASSLANMNTEAFF. The CDR3 DNA is TGCGCCAGCAGCTTGGCGAATATGAACACTGAAGCTTTCTTT. Supplemented by reference TRBV5-1 and TRBJ1-1, the full variable domain reads KAGVTQTPRYLIKTRGQQVTLSCSPISGHRSVSWYQQTPGQGLQFLFEYFSETQRNKGNFPGRFSGRQFSNSRSEMNVSTLELGDSALYLCASSLANMNTEAFFGQGTRLTVV.

The chain carries TRBV5-4 and TRBJ1-1; the D is unclear. The CDR3 contains 15 residues. Trimming took off 4 bases at V and 1 base at J, with 14 bases between the two ends. CDR1 and CDR2 (germline): SGHNT, YYREEE (reference sequence). The CDR3 DNA follows: TGTGCCAGCAGCCGAGGGCCGGGAGAGAACACTGAAGCTTTCTTT. Translation gives CASSRGPGENTEAFF.

The chain has TRBV18 and TRBJ2-2; D gene ambiguous. The CDR3 consists of 15 residues. Trimming removed 3 bases from V and 7 bases from J, with 15 bases in between. Germline CDR1 is KGHSH and CDR2 is LQKENI. CDR3 coding DNA: TGTGCCAGCTCACCGGGTCTTCCACGGAACGGGGAGCTGTTTTTT. It yields the protein CASSPGLPRNGELFF.

By proportion, this clone is large. The chain uses TRBV6-5 and TRBJ2-1; a possible D gene is TRBD2 (7 bases). The length of the CDR3 is 16 residues. CDR1 is MNHEY and CDR2 is SVGAGI in the germline V gene. V gave up 1 base and J gave up 6 bases, with 16 bases separating them. The CDR3 reads CASSYFRGGGPNEQFF. CDR3 nucleotide sequence: TGTGCCAGCAGTTACTTCCGTGGGGGGGGCCCCAATGAGCAGTTCTTC.

The V gene is TRBV11-2, the J gene TRBJ2-3, with TRBD2 matching over 14 bases. The CDR3 runs to 19 residues. The junction had 12 bases not matched to a gene; V was cut back by 5 bases and J by 2 bases. CDR1 and CDR2 (germline): SGHAT, FQNNGV. The CDR3 DNA reads as TGTGCCAGCAGCAGGGGACTAGCGGGAGCGTACCTTTACACAGATACGCAGTATTTT. Translating gives CASSRGLAGAYLYTDTQYF.

This clone was seen a handful of times. The chain joins TRBV24-1 to TRBJ1-2, with 7 bases identical to TRBD1. The CDR3 is made up of 17 amino acids. Trimming took 7 bases from V and 3 from J; bases not matched to a gene: 16. Germline loops: CDR1 KGHDR, CDR2 SFDVKD. Here the CDR3 DNA reads TGTGCCACCAGCCCCCCGGGACAGCAATATGGGGACTATGGCTACACCTTC. Protein sequence: CATSPPGQQYGDYGYTF.

J is TRBJ1-4 and V is TRBV7-2; D is uncertain. From germline, CDR1 is SGHTA and CDR2 FQGNSA. V was shortened by 3 bases and J by 5 bases, with 10 bases between the two germline ends. The CDR3 totals 14 residues. CDR3 sequence reads: CASSFREPNEKLFF. The CDR3 DNA reads TGTGCCAGCAGCTTTCGGGAGCCGAATGAAAAACTGTTTTTT.

This clone was recorded once. The chain recombines TRBV24-1 with TRBJ2-5; D tentatively fits TRBD1 or TRBD2 (6 bases each). Trimming shortened V by 10 bases and J by 1 base, and 15 bases separated the two germline ends. Per the germline V gene, CDR1 is KGHDR and CDR2 is SFDVKD. The CDR3 runs to 14 residues. CDR3 nucleotide sequence: TGTGCCACGAGTAAACAGGGACTCCAAGAGACCCAGTACTTC. Its protein product is CATSKQGLQETQYF.